Reported below is one T cell receptor beta chain. Its target is unknown. This specimen comes from a study of cytomegalovirus exposure and HLA in healthy donors. Germline lookup yields CDR1 MNHEY and CDR2 SVGAGI. Unmatched junction bases numbered 2, after V lost 5 bases and J lost 1 base. This CDR3 has 14 residues. Findings and limits, study-wide: There were under 200 TCR beta chains listed as cytomegalovirus-associated. There were reportedly fewer N-insertions in an Asian-associated ancestry cluster than the roughly 700-donor mean, in a later analysis.

PCR was performed using 60 Vbeta and 13 Jbeta primers. Some clones are missing from TCRdb's copy, which holds only in-frame ones; the method was immunoSEQ multiplex PCR. This sample yields some 150,000 clones, of which more than 60% are seen a single time; around 1.7% belongs to the top ten. V gene TRBV6-5 combines with J gene TRBJ2-7, with 10 bases lining up with TRBD1. The source material was PBMCs. The clonotype comes from a female donor in good health and CMV-seronegative. CDR3 protein: CASSRTGGSYEQYF. Written as DNA, the CDR3 is TGTGCCAGCAGTCGGACAGGGGGATCCTACGAGCAGTACTTC.